These T cell receptor beta chains were read from a single sample in a study of blood T cell repertoires in COVID-19. Assay: immunoSEQ multiplex PCR; the TCRdb copy retains only in-frame clones and omits some. The data contain approximately 350,000 clones, about 90% of them singletons. Sequencing was performed on peripheral blood. The receptors here all came from a woman in her forties or fifties with COVID-19, enrolled during active disease. Each CDR3 is given with its conserved first and last residue. The D gene is left open where the match is weak. The size entry is marked missing in some rows and otherwise reads once, few, many or a size class.

TRBD1	many	TRBV11-2	TRBJ1-5	CASSSTGNSNQPQHF	TGTGCCAGCAGCTCGACAGGGAATAGCAATCAGCCCCAGCATTTT
TRBD1	-	TRBV5-1	TRBJ2-2	CASSVTGGTGELFF	TGCGCCAGCAGCGTGACAGGGGGCACCGGGGAGCTGTTTTTT
-	-	TRBV6-5	TRBJ2-7	CASSYSPLEQYF	TGTGCCAGCAGTTACTCCCCCCTCGAGCAGTACTTC
TRBD2	-	TRBV13	TRBJ2-7	CASSPGALLAGGYSEQYF	TGTGCCAGCAGCCCTGGGGCGTTACTAGCGGGAGGATATTCCGAGCAGTACTTC
TRBD2	-	TRBV5-6	TRBJ2-7	CASSWFTGGTILREQYF	TGTGCCAGCAGCTGGTTCACGGGGGGGACCATCCTACGGGAGCAGTACTTC
TRBD2	-	TRBV5-6	TRBJ2-7	CASSPLAGSSYEQYF	TGTGCCAGCAGCCCCCTAGCGGGTAGCTCCTACGAGCAGTACTTC
TRBD1	-	TRBV19	TRBJ2-1	CASSGTGFNEQFF	TGTGCCAGTAGTGGGACAGGGTTCAATGAGCAGTTCTTC
-	-	TRBV2	TRBJ2-1	CASSERDFLLGGNEQFF	TGTGCCAGCAGTGAAAGGGACTTCCTCCTCGGAGGCAATGAGCAGTTCTTC
-	-	TRBV5-1	TRBJ2-1	CASSTGPKTNNEQFF	TGCGCCAGCAGCACAGGACCAAAAACCAACAATGAGCAGTTCTTC
TRBD2	-	TRBV7-9	TRBJ2-2	CASSKGLAGGTGELFF	TGTGCCAGCAGCAAGGGACTAGCGGGGGGCACCGGGGAGCTGTTTTTT
TRBD1	-	TRBV7-9	TRBJ1-6	CASSLGQDSPLHF	TGTGCCAGCAGCTTGGGACAGGATTCACCCCTCCACTTT
-	-	TRBV5-1	TRBJ1-1	CASSSFGQNTEAFF	TGCGCCAGCAGCTCCTTCGGACAGAACACTGAAGCTTTCTTT
TRBD1	once	TRBV30	TRBJ1-1	CAWSPGLGQDRAFF	TGTGCCTGGAGTCCTGGCCTGGGACAGGATAGAGCTTTCTTT
TRBD1	-	TRBV18	TRBJ1-5	CASSPGQGSNQPQHF	TGTGCCAGCTCGCCGGGACAGGGAAGCAATCAGCCCCAGCATTTT
TRBD1	-	TRBV18	TRBJ1-1	CASSSTGFMYTEAFF	TGTGCCAGCTCATCGACAGGGTTTATGTACACTGAAGCTTTCTTT
-	-	TRBV2	TRBJ2-7	CASSARVRNEQYF	TGTGCCAGCAGTGCCAGGGTTAGGAACGAGCAGTACTTC
TRBD1	-	TRBV10-3	TRBJ1-2	CATQDRAFWYGYTF	TGTGCCACACAAGACAGGGCCTTTTGGTATGGCTACACCTTC
-	-	TRBV7-9	TRBJ1-1	CASSPHLGGGYTEAFF	TGTGCCAGCAGCCCCCACTTAGGGGGGGGATACACTGAAGCTTTCTTT
-	-	TRBV6-4	TRBJ1-1	CASRSGQNTEAFF	TGTGCCAGCAGGAGCGGGCAGAACACTGAAGCTTTCTTT
TRBD2	-	TRBV6-5	TRBJ2-1	CASSQPGLDYNEQFF	TGTGCCAGCAGTCAACCGGGACTAGACTACAATGAGCAGTTCTTC
TRBD2	-	TRBV18	TRBJ2-7	CASSGGSSYEQYF	TGTGCCAGCTCGGGAGGGAGCTCCTACGAGCAGTACTTC
TRBD2	-	TRBV29-1	TRBJ2-7	CSVVSGSYEQYF	TGCAGCGTTGTTAGCGGGAGTTACGAGCAGTACTTC
-	-	TRBV7-9	TRBJ2-1	CASSLPESNEQFF	TGTGCCAGCAGCTTACCCGAGTCCAATGAGCAGTTCTTC
-	once	TRBV6-5	TRBJ1-2	CASRDTSNYGYTF	TGTGCCAGCCGGGACACTTCGAACTATGGCTACACCTTC
-	many	TRBV7-6	TRBJ2-7	CASSLAWQGNYEQYF	TGTGCCAGCAGCTTAGCGTGGCAGGGGAACTACGAGCAGTACTTC
TRBD1	-	TRBV11-3	TRBJ2-2	CASNQDRGSGELFF	TGTGCCAGCAATCAGGACAGGGGGTCCGGGGAGCTGTTTTTT
-	-	TRBV6-2/TRBV6-3	TRBJ1-5	CASSYMSGNSNQPQHF	TGTGCCAGCAGTTACATGTCAGGGAATAGCAATCAGCCCCAGCATTTT
-	-	TRBV25-1	TRBJ2-7	CASSGGKRRGSYEQYF	TGTGCCAGCAGTGGGGGAAAGAGAAGAGGGTCCTACGAGCAGTACTTC
-	-	TRBV6-2/TRBV6-3	TRBJ1-5	CASSIKPQHF	TGTGCCAGCAGCATTAAGCCCCAGCATTTT
-	-	TRBV6-5	TRBJ1-1	CASSYLDRMNTEAFF	TGTGCCAGCAGTTACCTAGACAGGATGAACACTGAAGCTTTCTTT
TRBD2	-	TRBV3-1/TRBV3-2	TRBJ2-1	CASSQALGLAGGRYEQFF	TGTGCCAGCAGCCAAGCCCTGGGACTAGCGGGAGGGAGGTATGAGCAGTTCTTC
-	-	TRBV30	TRBJ2-2	CAWNRQQNTGELFF	TGTGCCTGGAATAGACAGCAGAACACCGGGGAGCTGTTTTTT
-	once	TRBV11-2	TRBJ1-2	CASSLDPGNYGYTF	TGTGCCAGCAGCTTAGATCCAGGGAACTATGGCTACACCTTC
TRBD1	-	TRBV5-1	TRBJ2-3	CASSLGQGRSDTQYF	TGCGCCAGCAGCCTGGGACAGGGACGGTCAGATACGCAGTATTTT
-	-	TRBV5-5	TRBJ2-7	CASSWTPGRNEQYF	TGTGCCAGCAGCTGGACCCCAGGGAGGAACGAGCAGTACTTC
TRBD1	-	TRBV28	TRBJ2-7	CASSLLGQGMWEQYF	TGTGCCAGCAGTTTATTGGGACAGGGTATGTGGGAGCAGTACTTC
TRBD1	-	TRBV6-5	TRBJ2-2	CASRLGQGNTGELFF	TGTGCCAGCAGGCTAGGACAGGGGAACACCGGGGAGCTGTTTTTT
-	-	TRBV30	TRBJ1-2	CAWRGDRNYGYTF	TGTGCCTGGAGAGGAGATCGTAACTATGGCTACACCTTC
-	-	TRBV7-9	TRBJ1-1	CASSNAGGSTEAFF	TGTGCCAGCAGCAATGCTGGAGGGTCCACTGAAGCTTTCTTT
-	-	TRBV6-2/TRBV6-3	TRBJ1-6	CASSWRNSPLHF	TGTGCCAGCAGTTGGCGGAATTCACCCCTCCACTTT
TRBD1	-	TRBV19	TRBJ1-1	CASSIRTGGPAFF	TGTGCCAGTAGTATACGGACAGGGGGCCCTGCTTTCTTT
-	-	TRBV29-1	TRBJ2-1	CSGSGTYNEQFF	TGCAGCGGGAGCGGCACCTACAATGAGCAGTTCTTC
TRBD1	-	TRBV3-1/TRBV3-2	TRBJ1-2	CASSQGSGGMNGYTF	TGTGCCAGCAGCCAAGGTTCAGGGGGAATGAATGGCTACACCTTC
TRBD1	-	TRBV19	TRBJ2-7	CASSIPGQGSHEQYF	TGTGCCAGTAGTATTCCGGGACAGGGGTCTCACGAGCAGTACTTC
-	-	TRBV18	TRBJ2-1	CASSPGKGRNEQFF	TGTGCCAGCTCACCAGGCAAGGGGCGCAATGAGCAGTTCTTC
-	-	TRBV28	TRBJ1-2	CASTLGIRGGYTF	TGTGCCAGCACCTTAGGAATAAGGGGTGGCTACACCTTC
TRBD1	-	TRBV10-2	TRBJ2-7	CASVPRTGPVYEQYF	TGCGCCAGCGTCCCCCGGACAGGTCCCGTCTACGAGCAGTACTTC